What follows is one T cell receptor (beta chain) and its context. Germline is not matched at one junction end, which may reflect a read error. This record belongs to a study of CD8+CD57+ T cells in acquired aplastic anemia. The TCR beta profiling, which covered VDJ combination and CDR3 sequence, was carried out using genomic DNA as the template. TCRdb passed the reads through MiXCR, listing each CDR3 protein once. The repertoire consists of some 240,000 distinct CDR3 sequences, with approximately 35% occurring once and the leading ten covering 1% to 1.3%. This receptor was obtained from a human donor in good health, serving as a control. Sample: sorted CD4+, CD8+, or CD8+CD57+ T cells (not recorded which) from PBMCs.

CDR3 DNA sequence: TGTGCCAGCGGGCTTGGTCGGAACACTGAAGCTCTCTTT. Amino acid sequence: CASGLGRNTEALF. V is TRBV2 and J is TRBJ1-1; no clear D gene. From germline, CDR1 is SNHLY and CDR2 FYNNEI. CDR3 length equals 13 residues.